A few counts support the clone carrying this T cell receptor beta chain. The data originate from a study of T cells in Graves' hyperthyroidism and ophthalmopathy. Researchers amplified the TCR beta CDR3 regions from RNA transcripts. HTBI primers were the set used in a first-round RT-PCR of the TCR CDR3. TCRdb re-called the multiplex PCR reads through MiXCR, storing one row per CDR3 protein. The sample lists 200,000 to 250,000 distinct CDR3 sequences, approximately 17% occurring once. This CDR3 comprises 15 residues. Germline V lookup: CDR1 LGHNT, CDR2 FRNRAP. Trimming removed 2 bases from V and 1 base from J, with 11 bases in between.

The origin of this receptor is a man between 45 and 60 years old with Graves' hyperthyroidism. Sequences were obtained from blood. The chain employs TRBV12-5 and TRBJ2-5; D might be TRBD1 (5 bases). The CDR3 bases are TGTGCTAGTGGTTTGCCCACAGGACGCCAAGAGACCCAGTACTTC. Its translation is CASGLPTGRQETQYF.